This T cell receptor beta chain was identified during a study of CD8 T cells in Susac syndrome. Worth noting for this clonotype: At one of its ends the junction is not consistent with the germline gene, which may arise from a read error.

CDR1 SSHAT and CDR2 FNYEAQ come from the germline V gene (reference sequence). This CDR3 comprises 15 residues. Reverse transcription of roughly 0.5 to 1 ug RNA was performed with random hexamers. The TCR beta CDR3 was amplified by immunoSEQ multiplex PCR across 54 Vbeta, 13 Jbeta. TCRdb itself ran the immunoSEQ multiplex PCR reads through MiXCR, one entry per CDR3 protein. The data show over 300,000 distinct CDR3 sequences, about 91% seen once. TCR beta sequences were obtained from blood CD8+ and CD4+ T cells. Source material: CD4+ T cells from PBMCs. This TCR was sampled from a human donor with multiple sclerosis. The genes are TRBV7-7 and TRBJ2-1; 11 bases are a match to TRBD2. CDR3 residues: CASSLDPSGRNEQFF. The CDR3 DNA sequence: TGTGCTAGCAGCTTAGATCCTAGCGGGAGGAATGAGCAGTTCTTC.